Below are 14 T cell receptor beta chains sequenced from a single sample in a study of blood T cell repertoires in COVID-19. The repertoire was sequenced with immunoSEQ multiplex PCR; TCRdb's copy has only in-frame clones and lacks some. The sample carries about 220,000 clones, around 80% recorded once. The sample comprised peripheral blood. The receptors stem from a man between 50 and 59 years old with active or convalescent COVID-19.

This chain links TRBV7-8 with TRBJ2-1; 8 nucleotides line up with TRBD2. CDR1 and CDR2 (germline): SGHVS, FQNEAQ. The CDR3 spans 16 residues. V lost 5 bases and J lost 9; bases outside the gene matches: 15. The CDR3 DNA follows: TGTGCCAGCAGCCAAGAGCCACTAGCGGCAGGCAGTGAGCAGTTCTTC. This codes for CASSQEPLAAGSEQFF. The whole variable domain, remainder taken from reference TRBV7-8 and TRBJ2-1, is GAGVSQSPRYKVAKRGQDVALRCDPISGHVSLFWYQQALGQGPEFLTYFQNEAQLDKSGLPSDRFFAERPEGSVSTLKIQRTQQEDSAVYLCASSQEPLAAGSEQFFGPGTRLTVL.

The chain is built from TRBV13 and TRBJ2-7, with TRBD2 identical over 16 bases. CDR3 length: 17 residues. Germline V gene sequence: CDR1 PRHDT, CDR2 FYEKMQ (reference sequence). V shed 4 bases, J shed 6 bases, and the junction held 9 bases outside the gene matches. The CDR3 here is CASSWGLAGGPQPEQYF. The DNA of the CDR3 is TGTGCCAGCAGCTGGGGACTAGCGGGAGGGCCTCAACCCGAGCAGTACTTC.

The rearrangement links TRBV7-2 to TRBJ2-1, with 8 bases that match TRBD1. The CDR3 totals 13 residues. CDR1 and CDR2 from the germline V gene are SGHTA and FQGNSA. With V trimmed by 5 bases and J by 7 bases, 4 bases remained unmatched. CDR3 amino acids: CASSATGVNEQFF. In DNA form, the CDR3 reads TGTGCCAGCAGCGCGACAGGGGTTAATGAGCAGTTCTTC.

The rearrangement joins TRBV4-1 to TRBJ1-4; D is undetermined. Trimming pared 4 bases from V and 8 bases from J, leaving 20 bases between. This CDR3 has 16 residues. Germline CDR1 MGHRA, CDR2 YSYEKL. The CDR3 sequence is CASSRTFLREEEKLFF. The CDR3 DNA follows: TGCGCCAGCAGCCGAACCTTCCTCCGGGAGGAAGAAAAACTGTTTTTT.

This rearrangement joins TRBV5-4 to TRBJ2-7; D is uncertain. CDR1 and CDR2 from the germline V gene are SGHNT and YYREEE (reference sequence). V was trimmed by 0 bases and J by 0 bases, leaving 7 bases between them. The CDR3 has 14 residues. The CDR3 loop reads CASSLGHPSYEQYF. CDR3 bases: TGTGCCAGCAGCTTGGGACACCCCTCCTACGAGCAGTACTTC.

This sequence joins TRBV28 and TRBJ1-2, with 7 positions matching TRBD1. Germline trimming cut 5 bases from V and 6 bases from J; bases unmatched to any gene: 12. Per germline, CDR1 MDHEN and CDR2 SYDVKM. The CDR3 is 15 amino acids. The CDR3 is CASSQTGLGTHGYTF. DNA of the CDR3: TGTGCCAGCAGTCAGACAGGGTTGGGGACTCATGGCTACACCTTC.

In this sample, this clone turned up once. The chain has TRBV4-1 and TRBJ2-2; 8 bases are shared with TRBD1. The trim removed 3 bases at V and 7 bases at J, leaving 7 bases unmatched. Per germline, CDR1 MGHRA and CDR2 YSYEKL. This CDR3 has 15 amino acids. CDR3: CASSQMTGEIGELFF. The CDR3 DNA follows: TGCGCCAGCAGCCAGATGACAGGGGAGATCGGGGAGCTGTTTTTT.

The V gene is TRBV28, the J gene TRBJ2-3; 7 bases are a match to TRBD2. V lost 3 bases and J lost 6; bases outside the gene matches: 3. Germline V gene data show CDR1 as MDHEN and CDR2 as SYDVKM. The CDR3 sequence is 13 residues long. The CDR3 DNA reads TGTGCCAGCAGTTTGGGAGGGTCGGATACGCAGTATTTT. This translates into CASSLGGSDTQYF.

The chain is built from TRBV19 and TRBJ2-5; TRBD1 is a possible D gene (5 bases). In germline, CDR1 is LNHDA, CDR2 SQIVND (reference sequence). This CDR3 is built from 13 residues. V lost 5 bases and J lost 2, with 9 bases in between. The CDR3 DNA reads as TGTGCCAGTAGTGCAGGGCCTCAAGAGACCCAGTACTTC. Translating it yields CASSAGPQETQYF.

This chain joins TRBV6-4 and TRBJ1-1; 8 bases are a match to TRBD1. Germline V lookup: CDR1 MRHNA, CDR2 SNTAGT. This CDR3 is 13 amino acids long. The V gene end was trimmed by 2 bases and the J gene end by 7 bases; junction bases not matched to a gene: 3. CDR3 nucleotides: TGTGCCAGCAGTGACCCTGACAGGGGTGAAGCTTTCTTT. Translating gives CASSDPDRGEAFF.

The chain carries TRBV5-1 and TRBJ1-1; 7 positions match TRBD1. There are 15 residues in the CDR3. Germline CDR1 reads SGHRS; CDR2 reads YFSETQ. The junction had 9 bases not matched to a gene; V was cut back by 4 bases and J by 3 bases. For the CDR3, the DNA is TGCGCCAGCAGCCTGATTACAGGGGCGGACACTGAAGCTTTCTTT. Encoded protein: CASSLITGADTEAFF.

This rearrangement joins TRBV29-1 to TRBJ2-4; 8 bases align to TRBD1. Germline CDR1 SQVTM, CDR2 ANQGSEA. With V trimmed by 8 bases and J by 2 bases, 5 bases remained unmatched. CDR3 length equals 13 residues. The CDR3 loop reads CSRTGKSKNIQYF. In DNA, the CDR3 is TGCAGCAGGACAGGGAAATCCAAAAACATTCAGTACTTC.

The V call is TRBV7-6, the J call TRBJ2-1; no reliable D call. CDR1 is SGHVS and CDR2 is FNYEAQ in the germline V gene. The V end was cut by 2 bases, the J end by 5 bases, with 10 bases between. The CDR3 covers 14 residues. CDR3 residues: CASSLYTANNEQFF. In DNA form, the CDR3 reads TGTGCCAGCAGCTTATATACAGCCAACAATGAGCAGTTCTTC.

The CDR3 sequence: CASSQAGPQYNEQFF. The CDR3 coding sequence is TGTGCCAGCAGCCAAGCGGGTCCCCAATACAATGAGCAGTTCTTC. The gene calls are TRBV3-1 (or the pseudogene TRBV3-2) and TRBJ2-1; D uncertain. With 1 base removed from V and 4 bases from J, the gap between germline ends came to 11 bases. Germline lookup yields CDR1 LGHDT and CDR2 YNNKEL (reference sequence). This CDR3 region has 15 residues.